This T cell receptor (beta chain) was recovered during a study of blood T cell repertoires in COVID-19 (dated by TCRdb to about 2020). About the study as a whole: Samples covering the acute and convalescent phases of COVID-19 were provided by collaborators in the United States, Italy and Spain. The material from the prospective study consisted of cDNA or gDNA derived from T cells, B-cell-depleted T cells, or PBMCs. The dataset comprised deeply sampled blood TCRbeta repertoires from subjects exposed to, actively infected with, or recovered from COVID-19. The repertoires were released in a freely available public database intended as a resource for research on the immune response to SARS-CoV-2. Samples were obtained from the ongoing ImmuneRACE study (first 160 participants) and from some 1,200 subjects provided by 6 global collaborators. A de-identified subject ID, COVID-19 status, age in years and sex were almost always included in the sample metadata. Where HLA class I and class II types were available, the types were taken from metadata supplied by the sample provider, not from assay-based typing.

This clone was recorded once. The antigen this receptor binds is unknown. No clone much larger than this one lies a single base away; base qualities are absent. Study-wide findings and limitations: How much clinical and demographic metadata was included differed by source and by participant, and the metadata was provided uncurated.

Whole blood was collected in K2EDTA tubes by collaborating institutions according to the institutions' own protocols. For TCRbeta analysis, collaborators shipped samples as frozen whole blood, isolated PBMCs, or DNA extracted from either of those sample types. CDR1 WSHSY and CDR2 SAAADI were looked up in the germline V gene. Inclusive of the bounding cysteine and phenylalanine, the CDR3 is 13 residues long. Only the CDR3 region is kept as DNA, spanning 39 bases read in frame from base 1. Between the V and J ends, shortened by 6 bases and 1 base respectively, the junction contains 9 bases. TCRbeta CDR3 regions were amplified from genomic DNA by means of the immunoSEQ Assay, a bias-controlled multiplex PCR. Processing in the source paper ran as follows. Nucleated cell counts per sample were estimated from amplification of reference gene primers within the assay. Sequence reads were collapsed and filtered to measure the absolute abundance of every unique TCRbeta CDR3 rearrangement. For each sample, productive Simpson clonality was calculated as the square root of Simpson's diversity index over productive rearrangements. What TCRdb holds here is the immuneACCESS table cut down to in-frame rearrangements. Part of the clones is not present; checked against another copy, under half of the missing clones reflect an unresolved V gene, and the others are unexplained. That table is the source of V, J and clone size, and D and trimming were worked out from the DNA. In all, the sample holds 100,000 to 150,000 clones, and roughly three quarters of those were seen once. Together, the top ten hold about 1.9% of the sample.

This TCR was recovered from a woman aged 70-85 years with acute or convalescent COVID-19. The sequence is built from TRBV10-2 and TRBJ1-1; possibly the D gene is TRBD1, per 5 matching bases. Sequenced: peripheral blood. The CDR3 protein sequence reads: CASSRQKNTEAFF. The nucleotide sequence reads TGCGCCAGCAGCAGACAGAAGAACACTGAAGCTTTCTTT.